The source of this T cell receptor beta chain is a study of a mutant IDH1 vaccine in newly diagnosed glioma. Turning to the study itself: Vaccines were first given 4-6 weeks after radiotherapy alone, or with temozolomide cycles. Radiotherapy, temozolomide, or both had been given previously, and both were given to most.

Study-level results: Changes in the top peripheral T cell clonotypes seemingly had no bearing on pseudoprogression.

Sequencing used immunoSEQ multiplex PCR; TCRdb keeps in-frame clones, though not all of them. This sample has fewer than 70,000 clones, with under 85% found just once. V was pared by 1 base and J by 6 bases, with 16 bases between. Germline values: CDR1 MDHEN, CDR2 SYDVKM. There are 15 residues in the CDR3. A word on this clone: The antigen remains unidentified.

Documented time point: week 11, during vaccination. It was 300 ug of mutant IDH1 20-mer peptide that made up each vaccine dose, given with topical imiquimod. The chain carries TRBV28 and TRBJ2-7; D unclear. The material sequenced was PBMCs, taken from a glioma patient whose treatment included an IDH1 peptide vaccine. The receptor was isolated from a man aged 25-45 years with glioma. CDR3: CASSLSRLPVVEQYF. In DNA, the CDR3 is TGTGCCAGCAGTTTATCGCGCCTCCCGGTGGTCGAGCAGTACTTC.